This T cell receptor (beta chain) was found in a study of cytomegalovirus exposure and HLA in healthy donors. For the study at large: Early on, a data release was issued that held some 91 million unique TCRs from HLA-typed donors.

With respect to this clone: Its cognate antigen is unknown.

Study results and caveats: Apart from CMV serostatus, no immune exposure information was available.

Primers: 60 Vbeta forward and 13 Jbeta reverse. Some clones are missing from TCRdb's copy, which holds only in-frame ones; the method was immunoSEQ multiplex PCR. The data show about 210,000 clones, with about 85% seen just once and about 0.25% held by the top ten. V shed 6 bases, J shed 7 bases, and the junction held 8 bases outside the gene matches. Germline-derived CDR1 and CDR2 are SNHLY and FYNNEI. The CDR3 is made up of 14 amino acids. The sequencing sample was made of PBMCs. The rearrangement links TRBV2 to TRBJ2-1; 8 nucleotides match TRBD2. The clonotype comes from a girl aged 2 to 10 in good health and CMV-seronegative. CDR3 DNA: TGTGCCAGCAGGTTCGGACTAGCTTTAAATGAGCAGTTCTTC. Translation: CASRFGLALNEQFF.